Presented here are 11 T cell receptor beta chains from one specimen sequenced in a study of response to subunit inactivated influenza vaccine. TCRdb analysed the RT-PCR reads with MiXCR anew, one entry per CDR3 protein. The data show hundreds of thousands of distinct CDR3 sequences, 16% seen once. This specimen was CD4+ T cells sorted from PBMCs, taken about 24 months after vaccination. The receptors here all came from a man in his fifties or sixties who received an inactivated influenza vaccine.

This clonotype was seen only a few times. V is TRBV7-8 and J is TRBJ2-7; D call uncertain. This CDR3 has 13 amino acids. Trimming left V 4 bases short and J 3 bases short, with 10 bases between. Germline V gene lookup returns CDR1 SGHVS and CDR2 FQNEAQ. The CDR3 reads CASSWPPHYEQYF. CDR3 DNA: TGTGCCAGCAGCTGGCCCCCCCACTACGAGCAGTACTTC.

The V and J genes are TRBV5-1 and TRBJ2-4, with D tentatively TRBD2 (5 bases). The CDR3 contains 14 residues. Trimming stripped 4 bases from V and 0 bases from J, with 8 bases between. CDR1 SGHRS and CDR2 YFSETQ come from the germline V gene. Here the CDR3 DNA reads TGCGCCAGCAGCCAAGGGAGAGCCAAAAACATTCAGTACTTC. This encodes CASSQGRAKNIQYF. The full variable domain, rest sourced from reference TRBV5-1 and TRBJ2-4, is KAGVTQTPRYLIKTRGQQVTLSCSPISGHRSVSWYQQTPGQGLQFLFEYFSETQRNKGNFPGRFSGRQFSNSRSEMNVSTLELGDSALYLCASSQGRAKNIQYFGAGTRLSVL.

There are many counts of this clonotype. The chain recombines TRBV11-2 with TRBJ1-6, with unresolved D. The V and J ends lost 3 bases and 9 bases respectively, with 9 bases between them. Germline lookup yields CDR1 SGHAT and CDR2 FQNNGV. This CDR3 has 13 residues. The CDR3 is CASSFSEASPLHF. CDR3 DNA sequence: TGTGCCAGCAGCTTTTCTGAAGCTTCACCCCTCCACTTT.

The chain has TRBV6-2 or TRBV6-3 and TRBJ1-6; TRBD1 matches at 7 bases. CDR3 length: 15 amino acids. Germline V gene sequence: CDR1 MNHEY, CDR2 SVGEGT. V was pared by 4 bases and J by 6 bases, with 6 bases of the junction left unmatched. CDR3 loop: CASSSPTGFNSPLHF. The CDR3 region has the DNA TGTGCCAGCAGTTCTCCGACAGGGTTTAATTCACCCCTCCACTTT.

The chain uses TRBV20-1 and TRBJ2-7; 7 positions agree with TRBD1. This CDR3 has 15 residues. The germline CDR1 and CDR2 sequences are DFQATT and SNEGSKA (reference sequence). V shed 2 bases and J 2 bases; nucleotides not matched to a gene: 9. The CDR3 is CSARPDRDRTYEQYF. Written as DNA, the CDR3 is TGCAGTGCTAGACCGGACCGGGACAGAACCTACGAGCAGTACTTC.

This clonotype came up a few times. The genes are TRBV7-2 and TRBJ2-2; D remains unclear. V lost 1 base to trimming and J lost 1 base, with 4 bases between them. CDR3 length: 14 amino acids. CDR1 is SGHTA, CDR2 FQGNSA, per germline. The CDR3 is CASSLDWNTGELFF. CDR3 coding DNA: TGTGCCAGCAGCTTAGACTGGAACACCGGGGAGCTGTTTTTT.

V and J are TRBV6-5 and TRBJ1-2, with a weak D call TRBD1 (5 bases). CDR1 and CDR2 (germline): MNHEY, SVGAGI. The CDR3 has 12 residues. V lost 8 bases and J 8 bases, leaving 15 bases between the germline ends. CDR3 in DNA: TGTGCCAGCTCAATGGGGACGGCCGGCTACACCTTC. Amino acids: CASSMGTAGYTF.

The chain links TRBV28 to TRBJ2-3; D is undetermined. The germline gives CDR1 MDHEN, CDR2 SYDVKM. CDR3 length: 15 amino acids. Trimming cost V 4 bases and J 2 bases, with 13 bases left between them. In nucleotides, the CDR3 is TGTGCCAGCAGTTATCCGAGGTTGAACACAGATACGCAGTATTTT. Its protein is CASSYPRLNTDTQYF.

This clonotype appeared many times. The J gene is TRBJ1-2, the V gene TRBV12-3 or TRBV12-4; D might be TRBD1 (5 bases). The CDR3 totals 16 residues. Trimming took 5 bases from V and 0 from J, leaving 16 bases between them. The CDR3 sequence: CASSPQGAVTNYGYTF. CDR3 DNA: TGTGCCAGCAGTCCACAAGGGGCGGTTACTAACTATGGCTACACCTTC.

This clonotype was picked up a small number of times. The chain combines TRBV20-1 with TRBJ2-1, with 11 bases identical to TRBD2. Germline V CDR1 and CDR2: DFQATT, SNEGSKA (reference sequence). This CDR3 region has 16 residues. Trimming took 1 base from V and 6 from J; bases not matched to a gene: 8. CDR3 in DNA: TGCAGTGCTAGAGCCTCACTAGCGGGGGCCGCCAATGAGCAGTTCTTC. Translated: CSARASLAGAANEQFF.

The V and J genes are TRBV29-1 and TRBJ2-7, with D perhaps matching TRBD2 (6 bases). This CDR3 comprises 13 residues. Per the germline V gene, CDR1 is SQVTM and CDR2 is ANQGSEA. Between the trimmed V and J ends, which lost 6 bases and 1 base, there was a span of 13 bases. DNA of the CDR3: TGCAGCGTAGGAGCGGGCCCGTCCTACGAGCAGTACTTC. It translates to CSVGAGPSYEQYF.